This T cell receptor beta chain was sequenced for a study of cytomegalovirus exposure and HLA in healthy donors. Whole-study findings and limits: Data from an earlier analysis indicated that most TCR beta V segments were productive either about 87% or about 30% of the time. When analyzed later, the rates of TCR association showed variation by HLA locus, with DRB1 the most and HLA-C the fewest. Cytomegalovirus association was listed for 164 TCR beta chains.

Concerning this clone itself: The antigen remains undetermined.

The PCR used 60 Vbeta and 13 Jbeta primers. Data came from immunoSEQ multiplex PCR; TCRdb stores just in-frame clones and leaves some out. This sample yields about 230,000 clones, of which over 75% are seen a single time; less than 0.6% belongs to the top ten. Trimming cost V 1 base and J 5 bases; bases outside gene matches: 15. Germline CDR1 and CDR2: SGHAT and FQNNGV. The CDR3 covers 18 residues. The specimen was PBMCs. The chain is built from TRBV11-2 and TRBJ2-5; TRBD2 aligns across 8 bases. The sequence was obtained from a boy between 10 and 17 years old in good health and CMV-seronegative. CDR3 in DNA: TGTGCCAGCAGCTTAGGCCTCCGGCGCGGGGGGCCCCGGGAGACCCAGTACTTC. Its protein product is CASSLGLRRGGPRETQYF.